Shown below are 23 T cell receptor beta chains from a single sample sequenced in a study of OX40 agonist ivuxolimab in advanced cancers. The protocol was immunoSEQ multiplex PCR, while the TCRdb copy is restricted to in-frame clones and leaves out a portion. The table lists some 69,000 clones, almost 90% of them singletons. This specimen was CD4+ or CD8+ T cells sorted from blood, taken in a trial of the OX40 agonist ivuxolimab. The receptors here all came from an adult with an advanced solid tumor such as melanoma, head and neck, liver or kidney cancer.

Comments on this clone: Within the sample, other DNA sequences also encode this same CDR3. The chain recombines TRBV7-2 with TRBJ1-4; tentative D call: TRBD1 (6 bases). Trimming took 5 bases from V and 3 from J, leaving 10 bases between them. This CDR3 has 14 residues. CDR1 is SGHTA, CDR2 FQGNSA, per germline. CDR3 bases: TGTGCCAGCAGCACGGGGACATCTAATGAAAAACTGTTTTTT. Translation gives CASSTGTSNEKLFF.

The chain recombines TRBV7-8 with TRBJ1-3; unclear D gene. CDR1 and CDR2 from the germline V gene are SGHVS and FQNEAQ. CDR3 length equals 14 residues. V was trimmed by 2 bases and J by 0 bases, leaving 5 bases between them. The CDR3 nucleotides read TGTGCCAGCAGCTTATTAACCTCTGGAAACACCATATATTTT. The encoded protein is CASSLLTSGNTIYF. Full variable domain (missing parts from reference TRBV7-8 and TRBJ1-3): GAGVSQSPRYKVAKRGQDVALRCDPISGHVSLFWYQQALGQGPEFLTYFQNEAQLDKSGLPSDRFFAERPEGSVSTLKIQRTQQEDSAVYLCASSLLTSGNTIYFGEGSWLTVV.

Only one count was recorded for this clone. The CDR3, as DNA: TGTGCCAGCAGCCTACCAGGGGAGAGCGAGCAGTACTTC. This sequence encodes CASSLPGESEQYF. The rearrangement links TRBV5-6 to TRBJ2-7, with a tentative D call TRBD1 (6 bases). In germline, CDR1 is SGHDT, CDR2 YYEEEE. V shed 4 bases and J shed 6 bases, with 14 bases lying between them. The CDR3 has 13 residues.

The chain employs TRBV14 and TRBJ2-5; D may be TRBD1 (6 bases). CDR3 size: 15 residues. Per germline, CDR1 SGHDN and CDR2 FVKESK. V lost 6 bases and J 0 bases, leaving 14 bases between the germline ends. The CDR3 spells CASSNVPGDQETQYF. The CDR3 DNA follows: TGTGCCAGCAGTAACGTCCCAGGGGACCAAGAGACCCAGTACTTC.

The chain uses TRBV10-3 and TRBJ1-5, with D unresolved. Germline values: CDR1 ENHRY, CDR2 SYGVKD. V was pared by 2 bases and J by 2 bases, with 10 bases between. This CDR3 is built from 15 residues. For the CDR3, the DNA is TGTGCCATCAGTGAGGATCGCGGAGGCAATCAGCCCCAGCATTTT. It encodes CAISEDRGGNQPQHF.

This chain joins TRBV4-3 and TRBJ1-5; D unresolved. The CDR3 covers 14 residues. Germline V gene lookup returns CDR1 LGHNA and CDR2 YSLEER. V was pared by 3 bases and J by 5 bases, with 11 bases between. CDR3 bases: TGCGCCAGCAGCCATCAACAGTCTGATCAGCCCCAGCATTTT. Translated, it gives CASSHQQSDQPQHF.

V and J are TRBV30 and TRBJ2-7, with 10 bases aligning to TRBD2. The ends lost 1 base at V and 3 bases at J; junction bases unmatched: 9. Germline V CDR1 and CDR2: GTSNPN, SVGIG (reference sequence). There are 16 residues in the CDR3. Here the CDR3 DNA reads TGTGCCTGGAGTGGAGCGGGAGGGCTCTCGTACTACGAGCAGTACTTC. Its translation: CAWSGAGGLSYYEQYF.

V and J are TRBV9 and TRBJ2-1; D is undetermined. CDR3 size: 17 residues. Between the trimmed V and J ends, which lost 0 bases and 0 bases, there was a span of 13 bases. The germline V gene encodes CDR1 SGDLS and CDR2 YYNGEE. The CDR3 bases are TGTGCCAGCAGCGTAGCTAAGAGTTTGAGCTCCTACAATGAGCAGTTCTTC. This codes for CASSVAKSLSSYNEQFF. The whole variable domain, remainder taken from reference TRBV9 and TRBJ2-1, is DSGVTQTPKHLITATGQRVTLRCSPRSGDLSVYWYQQSLDQGLQFLIQYYNGEERAKGNILERFSAQQFPDLHSELNLSSLELGDSALYFCASSVAKSLSSYNEQFFGPGTRLTVL.

This clone was detected once. The J gene is TRBJ2-3, the V gene TRBV5-1; 12 bases map to TRBD2. V trimming: 2 bases; J trimming: 5 bases; junction bases outside the gene matches: 6. The CDR3 runs to 16 residues. Germline V gene data show CDR1 as SGHRS and CDR2 as YFSETQ. As DNA, the CDR3 is TGCGCCAGCAGCTTCAGGACTAGCGGGAATGGAGATACGCAGTATTTT. This codes for CASSFRTSGNGDTQYF.

The CDR3 loop is CASSAFFGTDTQYF. The CDR3, as DNA: TGTGCCAGCAGTGCGTTTTTCGGCACAGATACGCAGTATTTT. The chain couples TRBV6-1 to TRBJ2-3; D is unclear. This CDR3 has 14 residues. V was trimmed by 4 bases and J by 1 base, leaving 9 bases between them. Germline values: CDR1 MNHNS, CDR2 SASEGT.

J is TRBJ1-5 and V is TRBV4-1; D gene ambiguous. The CDR3 length is 17 residues. Trimming left V 4 bases short and J 0 bases short, with 16 bases between. Germline V gene lookup returns CDR1 MGHRA and CDR2 YSYEKL. The CDR3 loop reads CASSRSTAGNSNQPQHF. Here the CDR3 DNA reads TGCGCCAGCAGCCGCAGCACCGCAGGCAATAGCAATCAGCCCCAGCATTTT.

The chain has TRBV28 and TRBJ2-5; no reliable D call. Germline values: CDR1 MDHEN, CDR2 SYDVKM. Trimming took 7 bases from V and 5 from J, leaving 17 bases between them. This CDR3 has 14 amino acids. The CDR3 sequence: CASTRAEVRETQYF. CDR3 bases: TGTGCCAGCACCCGTGCCGAGGTTCGGGAGACCCAGTACTTC.

This sequence joins TRBV5-4 and TRBJ2-5, with D perhaps matching TRBD1 (5 bases). V shed 4 bases and J shed 3 bases, with 10 bases lying between them. CDR3 length equals 13 residues. Germline V CDR1 and CDR2: SGHNT, YYREEE (reference sequence). This chain's CDR3 is CASSSTGEETQYF. The CDR3 region has the DNA TGTGCCAGCAGCAGTACAGGAGAAGAGACCCAGTACTTC.

The chain recombines TRBV5-1 with TRBJ2-3; D not resolved. V was shortened by 4 bases and J by 6 bases, with 15 bases between the two germline ends. CDR1 and CDR2 from the germline V gene are SGHRS and YFSETQ. This CDR3 contains 14 residues. In nucleotides, the CDR3 is TGCGCCAGCAGCCTGGGTGCGGTAGAGGATACGCAGTATTTT. Its protein is CASSLGAVEDTQYF.

The CDR3 coding sequence is TGTGCCAGCAGCCAAAACAGGGGAATCGGGGAGCTGTTTTTT. This encodes CASSQNRGIGELFF. The chain combines TRBV11-3 with TRBJ2-2; 7 nucleotides line up with TRBD1. V trimming: 5 bases; J trimming: 7 bases; junction bases outside the gene matches: 7. CDR1 is SGHNT, CDR2 YENEEA, per germline. The CDR3 sequence is 14 residues long.

The chain joins TRBV4-3 to TRBJ1-2; a possible D gene is TRBD1 (6 bases). The V and J ends lost 1 base and 4 bases respectively, with 13 bases between them. The germline V gene has CDR1 LGHNA and CDR2 YSLEER. The CDR3 is 15 residues long. In DNA form, the CDR3 reads TGCGCCAGCAGCCAAGCTACCACAGGGAGCTATGGCTACACCTTC. Protein sequence: CASSQATTGSYGYTF.

The genes are TRBV28 and TRBJ1-5; TRBD1 might be the D (5 bases). This CDR3 region has 15 residues. V lost 3 bases and J 3 bases, leaving 12 bases between the germline ends. Germline V gene lookup returns CDR1 MDHEN and CDR2 SYDVKM. In nucleotides, the CDR3 is TGTGCCAGCAGTTTCCTTTCGGGGGACAATCAGCCCCAGCATTTT. This translates into CASSFLSGDNQPQHF.

The chain carries TRBV7-3 and TRBJ2-5; 7 bases agree with TRBD1. This CDR3 has 14 amino acids. Germline CDR1 and CDR2: SGHTA and FQGTGA. V trimming: 5 bases; J trimming: 3 bases; junction bases outside the gene matches: 6. The CDR3 loop is CASSPGTAKETQYF. The CDR3 DNA reads TGTGCCAGCAGCCCCGGGACAGCGAAAGAGACCCAGTACTTC.

J is TRBJ2-7 and V is TRBV7-2, with 8 bases fitting TRBD2. CDR3 length: 13 residues. Germline CDR1 and CDR2: SGHTA and FQGNSA. Trimming cost V 3 bases and J 4 bases; bases outside gene matches: 2. The CDR3 region has the DNA TGTGCCAGCAGCTTCAGCGGGAGTTACGAGCAGTACTTC. Its translation: CASSFSGSYEQYF.

This clone appeared once. The chain carries TRBV7-6 and TRBJ2-2; D remains unclear. Between the trimmed V and J ends, which lost 7 bases and 6 bases, there was a span of 0 bases. Germline V gene data show CDR1 as SGHVS and CDR2 as FNYEAQ. CDR3 length: 9 amino acids. Here the CDR3 reads CASTGELFF. DNA for the CDR3: TGTGCCAGCACCGGGGAGCTGTTTTTT.

DNA for the CDR3: TGTGCCAGCAGCTTAGGCCTAGACAGGGACCAAGAGACCCAGTACTTC. It encodes CASSLGLDRDQETQYF. The V gene is TRBV7-9, the J gene TRBJ2-5; 7 positions agree with TRBD1. Germline V CDR1 and CDR2: SEHNR, FQNEAQ (reference sequence). The CDR3 runs to 16 residues. J lost 0 bases, V lost 1 base, and 5 bases had no gene match.

The chain has TRBV9 and TRBJ1-2, with 8 nucleotides matching TRBD1. Germline V lookup: CDR1 SGDLS, CDR2 YYNGEE. The CDR3 contains 14 residues. Trimming removed 4 bases from V and 5 bases from J; junction bases left unmatched: 7. CDR3 sequence reads: CASSPGTGSYGYTF. The CDR3 region has the DNA TGTGCCAGCAGCCCCGGGACAGGATCATATGGCTACACCTTC.

The chain has TRBV7-9 and TRBJ1-2; TRBD1 agrees at 7 bases. Germline-derived CDR1 and CDR2 are SEHNR and FQNEAQ (reference sequence). This CDR3 has 12 residues. Trimming at V came to 5 bases and at J to 14 bases, leaving 11 bases not matched to a gene. CDR3 sequence (DNA): TGTGCCAGCAGCCTATCGACAGGGTCGGTGACCTTC. Translating it yields CASSLSTGSVTF.